These 32 T cell receptor beta chains were sequenced from one sample in a study of PD-L1 blockade in urothelial cancer. Sequencing was performed with immunoSEQ multiplex PCR; in TCRdb, only in-frame clones are kept and a portion is missing. The sample consists of fewer than 30,000 clones, more than 70% of them appearing once. The sample here was PBMCs, taken around atezolizumab (anti-PD-L1) treatment. Receptors were obtained from a man in his 70s with urothelial cancer.

The genes are TRBV4-2 and TRBJ2-6, with a weak D call TRBD2 (6 bases). Germline-derived CDR1 and CDR2 are LGHNA and YNFKEQ. V dropped 0 bases and J dropped 2 bases, with 8 bases sitting between them. The CDR3 length is 16 residues. CDR3 region: CASSQDPGAGANVLTF. Written as DNA, the CDR3 is TGTGCCAGCAGCCAAGATCCGGGGGCTGGGGCCAACGTCCTGACTTTC.

The chain joins TRBV29-1 to TRBJ2-7; maybe TRBD1 (5 bases). The V gene's germline CDR1 is SQVTM and CDR2 ANQGSEA. CDR3 length equals 15 residues. With 1 base removed from V and 2 bases from J, the gap between germline ends came to 15 bases. CDR3 DNA: TGCAGCGTTGAAGCCCCGGGCAGGGCGCCCTACGAGCAGTACTTC. Translated: CSVEAPGRAPYEQYF.

The rearrangement joins TRBV2 to TRBJ2-7, with a tentative D call TRBD1 (5 bases). This CDR3 has 15 amino acids. The V end lost 2 bases, the J end lost 2 bases, and 13 bases lay between the germline ends. CDR1 SNHLY and CDR2 FYNNEI come from the germline V gene. The CDR3 DNA reads TGTGCCAGCAGTGAATTCGCAGGGTCCGCCTACGAGCAGTACTTC. Translating it yields CASSEFAGSAYEQYF.

The CDR3 DNA reads as TGTGCCAGTAGTTTCTATCAGGGGGCCCTTAGCAATCAGCCCCAGCATTTT. This translates into CASSFYQGALSNQPQHF. This chain uses TRBV19 with TRBJ1-5, with 8 bases identical to TRBD1. The CDR3 is made up of 17 amino acids. Germline V lookup: CDR1 LNHDA, CDR2 SQIVND (reference sequence). After removal of 5 bases from V and 0 bases from J, the junction contained 9 bases not matched to a gene.

The chain uses TRBV7-8 and TRBJ1-1; D is unresolved. The CDR3 runs to 14 residues. The germline V gene encodes CDR1 SGHVS and CDR2 FQNEAQ. Trimming stripped 5 bases from V and 0 bases from J, with 10 bases between. CDR3 in amino acids: CASSLTGMNTEAFF. The CDR3 DNA follows: TGTGCCAGCAGCCTAACTGGTATGAACACTGAAGCTTTCTTT.

V is TRBV7-8 and J is TRBJ1-3, with a weak D call TRBD1 (5 bases). The V and J ends lost 5 bases and 7 bases respectively, with 27 bases between them. Germline lookup yields CDR1 SGHVS and CDR2 FQNEAQ. This CDR3 is built from 18 residues. CDR3 nucleotide sequence: TGTGCCAGCAGCATAGGGACGGATCAACCCACCTGGGGCAACACCATATATTTT. Residues: CASSIGTDQPTWGNTIYF.

J is TRBJ2-1 and V is TRBV28, with 14 bases identical to TRBD2. The CDR3 sequence is 20 residues long. V shed 8 bases and J 6 bases; nucleotides not matched to a gene: 21. Germline CDR1 and CDR2: MDHEN and SYDVKM. CDR3 sequence: CASPPPAFFSTSGRANEQFF. The CDR3 DNA reads as TGTGCCAGCCCGCCTCCGGCCTTTTTCTCGACTAGCGGGAGGGCCAATGAGCAGTTCTTC.

The rearrangement links TRBV30 to TRBJ2-1; a possible D gene is TRBD1 (6 bases). Trimming took 5 bases from V and 4 from J, leaving 15 bases between them. The CDR3 runs 14 residues. The germline CDR1 and CDR2 sequences are GTSNPN and SVGIG (reference sequence). CDR3 DNA: TGTGCCTGGGGGGGACAAACAGGGTACAATGAGCAGTTCTTC. Its protein is CAWGGQTGYNEQFF.

V and J are TRBV28 and TRBJ2-7, with 12 bases identical to TRBD2. Germline CDR1 and CDR2: MDHEN and SYDVKM. The CDR3 extends over 16 amino acids. The junction had 9 bases not matched to a gene; V was cut back by 4 bases and J by 5 bases. In nucleotides, the CDR3 is TGTGCCAGCAGTTCACGGACTAGCGGGAAGATCCACGAGCAGTACTTC. This codes for CASSSRTSGKIHEQYF.

This rearrangement joins TRBV13 to TRBJ2-3; 9 bases fit TRBD1. The germline V gene encodes CDR1 PRHDT and CDR2 FYEKMQ (reference sequence). The junction had 6 bases not matched to a gene; V was cut back by 4 bases and J by 4 bases. This CDR3 is 15 amino acids long. The CDR3 DNA reads as TGTGCCAGCAGCTCCGGGACAGGGAGTTCAGATACGCAGTATTTT. This codes for CASSSGTGSSDTQYF.

This rearrangement joins TRBV28 to TRBJ1-1, with 9 positions matching TRBD1. Germline trimming cut 6 bases from V and 0 bases from J; bases unmatched to any gene: 8. The germline V gene encodes CDR1 MDHEN and CDR2 SYDVKM. The CDR3 covers 16 residues. The CDR3 DNA is TGTGCCAGCAGGGAACAGGGGGCGGAAGTGAACACTGAAGCTTTCTTT. Its protein product is CASREQGAEVNTEAFF.

The CDR3 DNA follows: TGTGCCAGCAGTAGGGACAGGAACACCGGGGAGCTGTTTTTT. Protein product: CASSRDRNTGELFF. This chain uses TRBV9 with TRBJ2-2, with 7 bases matching TRBD1. The CDR3 has 14 amino acids. With 5 bases clipped from V and 1 base from J, the junction kept 2 bases outside the gene matches. Germline V CDR1 and CDR2: SGDLS, YYNGEE.

This chain uses TRBV30 with TRBJ2-1, with 8 bases identical to TRBD2. Looked up from germline, CDR1 is GTSNPN and CDR2 is SVGIG (reference sequence). Trimming removed 0 bases from V and 3 bases from J; junction bases left unmatched: 1. The CDR3 is 14 amino acids. This CDR3 reads CAWSVAGVYNEQFF. DNA of the CDR3: TGTGCCTGGAGTGTAGCGGGAGTCTACAATGAGCAGTTCTTC. Using reference TRBV30 and TRBJ2-1 for the parts outside the CDR3, the full variable domain is SQTIHQWPATLVQPVGSPLSLECTVEGTSNPNLYWYRQAAGRGLQLLFYSVGIGQISSEVPQNLSASRPQDRQFILSSKKLLLSDSGFYLCAWSVAGVYNEQFFGPGTRLTVL.

To note about this clone: Additional DNA sequences in this sample encode the identical CDR3. The chain joins TRBV2 to TRBJ1-5; 7 bases align to TRBD1. Germline CDR1 and CDR2: SNHLY and FYNNEI. The V segment lost 4 bases and the J segment 0 bases; nucleotides outside the gene matches: 0. CDR3 length equals 14 residues. DNA for the CDR3: TGTGCCAGCAGTGGACAGGGTAGCAATCAGCCCCAGCATTTT. It encodes CASSGQGSNQPQHF.

There are a few counts of this clone. The chain carries TRBV19 and TRBJ1-1; no clear D gene. The CDR3 runs to 15 residues. Germline values: CDR1 LNHDA, CDR2 SQIVND (reference sequence). Deletions cut 6 bases from V and 0 bases from J, with 14 bases between. The CDR3 DNA is TGTGCCAGTAGCACCAACGGAGGTTTGAACACTGAAGCTTTCTTT. Its translation: CASSTNGGLNTEAFF.

The chain combines TRBV5-6 with TRBJ2-5; 9 positions match TRBD1. V was pared by 4 bases and J by 0 bases, with 4 bases of the junction left unmatched. Germline loops: CDR1 SGHDT, CDR2 YYEEEE. The CDR3 contains 15 residues. The CDR3 nucleotides are TGTGCCAGCAGCGTGACAGGGGGGAACCAAGAGACCCAGTACTTC. The encoded protein is CASSVTGGNQETQYF.

The rearrangement links TRBV11-2 to TRBJ2-3; TRBD1 matches at 9 bases. Trimming at V came to 5 bases and at J to 9 bases, leaving 6 bases not matched to a gene. The CDR3 contains 13 residues. Per the germline V gene, CDR1 is SGHAT and CDR2 is FQNNGV. In nucleotides, the CDR3 is TGTGCCAGCAGCCCGGACAGGGGTCGGACGCAGTATTTT. Residues: CASSPDRGRTQYF.

V gene TRBV7-9 combines with J gene TRBJ2-7; TRBD2 matches 11 bases. The germline gives CDR1 SEHNR, CDR2 FQNEAQ (reference sequence). This CDR3 has 15 residues. Trimming at V came to 5 bases and at J to 3 bases, leaving 6 bases not matched to a gene. CDR3 in DNA: TGTGCCAGCAGCCCGACTAGCGGGATATTCTACGAGCAGTACTTC. Its translation: CASSPTSGIFYEQYF.

The chain combines TRBV5-1 with TRBJ2-1; TRBD2 agrees at 12 bases. J gave up 5 bases and V 3 bases, and 3 bases lay outside the gene matches. The CDR3 length is 15 residues. The germline gives CDR1 SGHRS, CDR2 YFSETQ. Written as DNA, the CDR3 is TGCGCCAGCAGCTCCCGACTAGCGGGGGACAATGAGCAGTTCTTC. Residues: CASSSRLAGDNEQFF.

This clone has only a few counts. The chain is built from TRBV10-3 and TRBJ2-5; 8 positions agree with TRBD2. CDR3 size: 14 residues. The germline V gene encodes CDR1 ENHRY and CDR2 SYGVKD. With V trimmed by 2 bases and J by 5 bases, 4 bases remained unmatched. Written as DNA, the CDR3 is TGTGCCATCAGTGAGCCCACGGGGGGGGAGACCCAGTACTTC. Translated: CAISEPTGGETQYF.

This rearrangement joins TRBV5-1 to TRBJ2-5; the D is unclear. The CDR3 has 14 residues. The V gene's germline CDR1 is SGHRS and CDR2 YFSETQ. Trimming shortened V by 0 bases and J by 2 bases, and 8 bases separated the two germline ends. The CDR3: CASSLGALQETQYF. DNA for the CDR3: TGCGCCAGCAGCTTGGGAGCGTTACAAGAGACCCAGTACTTC.

Written as DNA, the CDR3 is TGTGCCAGCAGCGCTGACACCTACACCGGGGAGCTGTTTTTT. The encoded protein is CASSADTYTGELFF. The chain employs TRBV2 and TRBJ2-2; unclear D gene. V was shortened by 6 bases and J by 3 bases, with 11 bases between the two germline ends. The CDR3 is made up of 14 amino acids. From germline, CDR1 is SNHLY and CDR2 FYNNEI. Looking up the rest from reference TRBV2 and TRBJ2-2 gives the full variable domain: EPEVTQTPSHQVTQMGQEVILRCVPISNHLYFYWYRQILGQKVEFLVSFYNNEISEKSEIFDDQFSVERPDGSNFTLKIRSTKLEDSAMYFCASSADTYTGELFFGEGSRLTVL.

The V and J genes are TRBV7-2 and TRBJ1-1; 7 nucleotides match TRBD1. Germline-derived CDR1 and CDR2 are SGHTA and FQGNSA. Unmatched junction bases numbered 16, after V lost 5 bases and J lost 4 bases. This CDR3 is 17 amino acids long. The DNA of the CDR3 is TGTGCCAGCAGCCTAGGCCGGGACAGCCCGGCGGCCACTGAAGCTTTCTTT. Translated, it gives CASSLGRDSPAATEAFF.

V is TRBV19 and J is TRBJ1-5; tentative D call: TRBD1 (6 bases). The germline V gene encodes CDR1 LNHDA and CDR2 SQIVND (reference sequence). The CDR3 totals 15 residues. Trimming removed 2 bases at V and 4 bases at J, with 12 bases between. The CDR3 nucleotides read TGTGCCAGTAGTATAAGCAGGGGAAGGAATCAGCCCCAGCATTTT. Residues: CASSISRGRNQPQHF.

This clone was counted a single time. The J gene is TRBJ1-5, the V gene TRBV6-5; 8 nucleotides agree with TRBD1. V gave up 4 bases and J gave up 2 bases; unmatched junction bases: 4. The germline gives CDR1 MNHEY, CDR2 SVGAGI. The CDR3 covers 15 residues. In nucleotides, the CDR3 is TGTGCCAGCAGTTCTCAGGGGGCGGGCAATCAGCCCCAGCATTTT. Its protein is CASSSQGAGNQPQHF.

The chain recombines TRBV19 with TRBJ2-2, with D perhaps matching TRBD1 (5 bases). Germline lookup yields CDR1 LNHDA and CDR2 SQIVND (reference sequence). The CDR3 contains 14 residues. Trimming left V 2 bases short and J 5 bases short, with 9 bases between. The chain's CDR3 is CASSIRRQTGELFF. In DNA form, the CDR3 reads TGTGCCAGTAGTATAAGGAGACAGACCGGGGAGCTGTTTTTT. The variable domain in full, completed from reference TRBV19 and TRBJ2-2, reads DGGITQSPKYLFRKEGQNVTLSCEQNLNHDAMYWYRQDPGQGLRLIYYSQIVNDFQKGDIAEGYSVSREKKESFPLTVTSAQKNPTAFYLCASSIRRQTGELFFGEGSRLTVL.

The chain is built from TRBV6-5 and TRBJ2-7; 8 positions agree with TRBD2. The CDR3 runs to 15 residues. V lost 5 bases, J lost 5 bases, and 11 bases stayed unmatched. CDR1 and CDR2 from the germline V gene are MNHEY and SVGAGI. CDR3 bases: TGTGCCAGCAGTCACGGGACTAGAACTTATGACGAGCAGTACTTC. It yields the protein CASSHGTRTYDEQYF.

This chain joins TRBV5-5 and TRBJ1-1, with D perhaps matching TRBD1 (6 bases). CDR1 and CDR2 from the germline V gene are SGHKS and YYEKEE (reference sequence). Trimming cost V 5 bases and J 3 bases, with 14 bases left between them. This CDR3 is built from 14 residues. The chain's CDR3 is CASRSASGDTEAFF. As DNA, the CDR3 is TGTGCCAGCAGATCAGCTTCAGGGGACACTGAAGCTTTCTTT.

The rearrangement links TRBV11-2 to TRBJ1-2; D is undetermined. The length of the CDR3 is 13 residues. Germline assignment: CDR1 SGHAT and CDR2 FQNNGV. The V and J ends lost 0 bases and 6 bases respectively, with 8 bases between them. CDR3 in DNA: TGTGCCAGCAGCTTAGACAGGTCCGATGGCTACACCTTC. Translated, it gives CASSLDRSDGYTF.

The gene calls are TRBV7-8 and TRBJ1-4; the match to TRBD1 covers 11 bases. Germline values: CDR1 SGHVS, CDR2 FQNEAQ. V was pared by 2 bases and J by 8 bases, with 7 bases of the junction left unmatched. This CDR3 is 16 amino acids long. The CDR3 spells CASSLSGQGVREKLFF. The DNA of the CDR3 is TGTGCCAGCAGCTTATCGGGACAGGGGGTTCGGGAAAAACTGTTTTTT.

The chain joins TRBV7-9 to TRBJ2-7, with TRBD1 identical over 12 bases. The CDR3 is 16 amino acids. CDR1 is SEHNR and CDR2 is FQNEAQ in the germline V gene (reference sequence). The V and J ends lost 2 bases and 7 bases, in that order; junction bases with no gene match: 9. CDR3 loop: CASSLSGGQGAREQYF. CDR3 DNA sequence: TGTGCCAGCAGCTTAAGCGGGGGACAGGGGGCGCGAGAGCAGTACTTC.

The V call is TRBV5-1, the J call TRBJ1-2; no firm D call. Germline CDR1 is SGHRS and CDR2 is YFSETQ. Trimming pared 0 bases from V and 4 bases from J, leaving 10 bases between. The CDR3 loop spans 14 amino acids. For the CDR3, the DNA is TGCGCCAGCAGCTTGGAGGCAGGTACCTATGGCTACACCTTC. This sequence encodes CASSLEAGTYGYTF.